The clone carrying this T cell receptor beta chain was recorded at least ten times. The antigen is unknown. RNA transcripts were the source from which TCR beta CDR3 regions were amplified. The authors performed first-round RT-PCR with HTBI primers and then a second-round multiplex PCR. TCRdb passed the multiplex PCR reads through MiXCR, listing each CDR3 protein once. The sample includes approximately 700,000 distinct CDR3 sequences, roughly two fifths of them seen just once. Clinical symptoms, serum thyroxine, TRAb, thyroid ultrasound and orbital computed tomography determined diagnosis. These data are taken from a study of Graves' ophthalmopathy and Graves' hyperthyroidism. Turning to the study itself: There was a collection of peripheral blood at initial diagnosis, before any treatment.

The CDR3 runs to 14 residues. Germline V CDR1 and CDR2: SEHNR, FQNEAQ (reference sequence). V gave up 5 bases and J gave up 4 bases, with 11 bases separating them. Findings and limits, study-wide: The blood repertoire also included most expanded thyroid clonotypes above 0.001 frequency.

This receptor was identified in an adult man with Graves' ophthalmopathy. The chain combines TRBV7-9 with TRBJ2-2; D uncertain. Sequencing was carried out using peripheral blood. The CDR3 protein is CASSTTIGTGELFF. CDR3 sequence (DNA): TGTGCCAGCAGCACCACGATCGGCACCGGGGAGCTGTTTTTT.